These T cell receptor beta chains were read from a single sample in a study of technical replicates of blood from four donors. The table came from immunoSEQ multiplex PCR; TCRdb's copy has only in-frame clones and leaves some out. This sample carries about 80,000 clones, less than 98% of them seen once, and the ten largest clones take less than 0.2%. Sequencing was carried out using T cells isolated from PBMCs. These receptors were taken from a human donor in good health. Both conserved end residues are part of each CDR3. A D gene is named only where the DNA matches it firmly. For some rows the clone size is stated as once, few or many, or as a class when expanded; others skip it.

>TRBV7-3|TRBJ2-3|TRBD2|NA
TGTGCCAGCAGCCTATGGGCCCGGGGGACTAGCGGGAGCACAGATACGCAGTATTTT
CASSLWARGTSGSTDTQYF
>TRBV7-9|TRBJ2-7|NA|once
TGTGCCAGCAGCTTAGGAGGACAGCCTTACGAGCAGTACTTC
CASSLGGQPYEQYF
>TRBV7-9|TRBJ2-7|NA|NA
TGTGCCAGCAGCCCCCCCGGATTAGCCTACGAGCAGTACTTC
CASSPPGLAYEQYF
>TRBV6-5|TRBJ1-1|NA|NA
TGTGCCAGCAGTTACTGGGGGCAGGGTAACACTGAAGCTTTCTTT
CASSYWGQGNTEAFF
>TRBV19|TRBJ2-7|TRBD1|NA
TGTGCCAGTAGTCCTAGGACAGGTTCCTCCTACGAGCAGTACTTC
CASSPRTGSSYEQYF
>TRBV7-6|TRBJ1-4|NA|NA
TGTGCCAGCAGCTTAGTCGGGACAACAACTAATGAAAAACTGTTTTTT
CASSLVGTTTNEKLFF
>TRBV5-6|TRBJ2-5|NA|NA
TGTGCCAGCAGCCCGAAACTCCCAGAGACCCAGTACTTC
CASSPKLPETQYF
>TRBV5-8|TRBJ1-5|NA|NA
TGTGCCAGCAGCCAACCGCAGGGAAGGGGCAATCAGCCCCAGCATTTT
CASSQPQGRGNQPQHF
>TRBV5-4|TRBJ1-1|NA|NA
TGTGCCAGCAGCTTGGCCCAGGACACTGAAGCTTTCTTT
CASSLAQDTEAFF
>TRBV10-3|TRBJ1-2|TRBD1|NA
TGTGCCATCACCGCGACAGGGGGCTATGGCTACACCTTC
CAITATGGYGYTF
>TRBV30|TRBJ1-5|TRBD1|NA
TGTGCCTGGGGGGGGACAGTTAGCAATCAGCCCCAGCATTTT
CAWGGTVSNQPQHF